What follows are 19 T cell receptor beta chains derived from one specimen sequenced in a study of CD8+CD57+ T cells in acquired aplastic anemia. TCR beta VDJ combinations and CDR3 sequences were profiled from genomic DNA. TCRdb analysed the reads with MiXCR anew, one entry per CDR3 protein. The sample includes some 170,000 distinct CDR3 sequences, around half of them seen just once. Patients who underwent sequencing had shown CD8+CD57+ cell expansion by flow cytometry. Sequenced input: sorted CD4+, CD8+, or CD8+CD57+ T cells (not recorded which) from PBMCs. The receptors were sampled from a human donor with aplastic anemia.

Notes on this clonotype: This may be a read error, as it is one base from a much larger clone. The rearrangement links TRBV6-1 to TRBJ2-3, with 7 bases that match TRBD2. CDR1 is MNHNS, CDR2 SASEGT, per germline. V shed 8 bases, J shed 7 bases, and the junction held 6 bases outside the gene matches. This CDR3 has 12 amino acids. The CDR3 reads CASGGGAHTQYF. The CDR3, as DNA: TGTGCCAGCGGGGGGGGAGCCCATACGCAGTATTTT.

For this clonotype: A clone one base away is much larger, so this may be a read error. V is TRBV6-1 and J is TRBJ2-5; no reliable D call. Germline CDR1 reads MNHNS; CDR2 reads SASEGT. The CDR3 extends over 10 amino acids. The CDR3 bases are TGTGTCAGCAGGCTGGAGACCCAGTACTTC. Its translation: CVSRLETQYF.

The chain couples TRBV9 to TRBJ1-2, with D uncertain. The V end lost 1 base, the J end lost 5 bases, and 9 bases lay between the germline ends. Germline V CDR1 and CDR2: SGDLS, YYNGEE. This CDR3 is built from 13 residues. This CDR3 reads CASSVQAEYGYTF. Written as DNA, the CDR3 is TGTGCCAGCAGCGTACAAGCCGAGTATGGCTACACCTTC. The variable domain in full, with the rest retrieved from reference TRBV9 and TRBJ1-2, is DSGVTQTPKHLITATGQRVTLRCSPRSGDLSVYWYQQSLDQGLQFLIQYYNGEERAKGNILERFSAQQFPDLHSELNLSSLELGDSALYFCASSVQAEYGYTFGSGTRLTVV.

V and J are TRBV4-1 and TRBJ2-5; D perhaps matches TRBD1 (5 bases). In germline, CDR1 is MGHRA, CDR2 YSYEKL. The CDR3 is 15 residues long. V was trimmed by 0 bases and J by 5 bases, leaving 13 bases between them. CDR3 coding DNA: TGCGCCAGCAGCCAAGATGGGGCAGGGCGGGAGACCCAGTACTTC. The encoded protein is CASSQDGAGRETQYF.

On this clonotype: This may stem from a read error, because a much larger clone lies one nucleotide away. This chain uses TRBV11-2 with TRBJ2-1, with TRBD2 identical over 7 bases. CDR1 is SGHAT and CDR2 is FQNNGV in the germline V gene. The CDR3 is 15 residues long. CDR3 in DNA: TGTGCCAGCAGCCGCGGGGGTGGGGGTTCCAATGAGCAGCTCTTC. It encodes CASSRGGGGSNEQLF.

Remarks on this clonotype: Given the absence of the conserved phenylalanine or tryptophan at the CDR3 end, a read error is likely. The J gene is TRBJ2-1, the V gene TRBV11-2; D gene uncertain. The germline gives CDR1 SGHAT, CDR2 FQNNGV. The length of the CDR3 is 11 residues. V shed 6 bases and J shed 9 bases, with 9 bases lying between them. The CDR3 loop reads CASSRDSEQFL. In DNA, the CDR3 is TGTGCCAGCAGTAGAGATAGTGAGCAGTTCCTC.

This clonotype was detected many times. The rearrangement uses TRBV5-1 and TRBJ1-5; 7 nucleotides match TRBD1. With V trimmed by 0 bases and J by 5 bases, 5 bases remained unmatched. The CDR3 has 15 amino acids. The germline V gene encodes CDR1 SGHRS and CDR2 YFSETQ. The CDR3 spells CASSLGVQGDQPQHF. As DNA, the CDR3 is TGCGCCAGCAGCTTGGGTGTGCAGGGGGATCAGCCCCAGCATTTT.

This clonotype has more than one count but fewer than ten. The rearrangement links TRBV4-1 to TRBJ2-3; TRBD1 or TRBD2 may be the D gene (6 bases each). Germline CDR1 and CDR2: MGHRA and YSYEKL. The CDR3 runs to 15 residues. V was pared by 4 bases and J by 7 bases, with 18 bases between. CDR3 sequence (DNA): TGCGCCAGCAGCCCAGTGGGGGGCAGGTCTTATACGCAGTATTTT. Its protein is CASSPVGGRSYTQYF.

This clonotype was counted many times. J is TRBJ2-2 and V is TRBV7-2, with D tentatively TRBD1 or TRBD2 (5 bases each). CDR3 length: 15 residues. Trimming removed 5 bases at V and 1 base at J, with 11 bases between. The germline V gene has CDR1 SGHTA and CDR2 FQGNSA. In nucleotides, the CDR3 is TGTGCCAGCAGCCGACAGAGGGGGAACACCGGGGAGCTGTTTTTT. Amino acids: CASSRQRGNTGELFF.

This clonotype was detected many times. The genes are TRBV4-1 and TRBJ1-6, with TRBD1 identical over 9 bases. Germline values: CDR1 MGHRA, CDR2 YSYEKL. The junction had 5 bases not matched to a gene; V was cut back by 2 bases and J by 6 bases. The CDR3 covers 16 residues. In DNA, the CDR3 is TGCGCCAGCAGCCAACTTGGGACAGGGCGTAATTCACCCCTCCACTTT. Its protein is CASSQLGTGRNSPLHF.

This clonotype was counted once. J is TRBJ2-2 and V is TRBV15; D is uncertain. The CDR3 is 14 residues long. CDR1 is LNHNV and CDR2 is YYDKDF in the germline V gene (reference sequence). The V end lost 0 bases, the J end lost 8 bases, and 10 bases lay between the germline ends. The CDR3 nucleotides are TGTGCCACCAGCAGAGATTCTGTACAGGGGGAGCTGTTTTTT. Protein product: CATSRDSVQGELFF. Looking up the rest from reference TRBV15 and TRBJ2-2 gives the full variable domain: DAMVIQNPRYQVTQFGKPVTLSCSQTLNHNVMYWYQQKSSQAPKLLFHYYDKDFNNEADTPDNFQSRRPNTSFCFLDIRSPGLGDTAMYLCATSRDSVQGELFFGEGSRLTVL.

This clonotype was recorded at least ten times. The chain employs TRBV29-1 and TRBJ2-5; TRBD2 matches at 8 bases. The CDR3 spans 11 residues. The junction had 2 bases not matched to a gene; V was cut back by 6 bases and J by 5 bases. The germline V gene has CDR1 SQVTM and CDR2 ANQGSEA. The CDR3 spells CSVKRGETQYF. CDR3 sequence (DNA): TGCAGCGTGAAGCGGGGGGAGACCCAGTACTTC. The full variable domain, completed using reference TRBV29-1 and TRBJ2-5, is SAVISQKPSRDICQRGTSLTIQCQVDSQVTMMFWYRQQPGQSLTLIATANQGSEATYESGFVIDKFPISRPNLTFSTLTVSNMSPEDSSIYLCSVKRGETQYFGPGTRLLVL.

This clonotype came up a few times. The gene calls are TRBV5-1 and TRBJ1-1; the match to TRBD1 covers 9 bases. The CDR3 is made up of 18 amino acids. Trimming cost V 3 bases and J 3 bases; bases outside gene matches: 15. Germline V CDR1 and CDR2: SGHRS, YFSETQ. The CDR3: CASSSPTEQGAQDTEAFF. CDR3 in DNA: TGCGCCAGCAGCTCCCCAACCGAACAGGGGGCGCAGGACACTGAAGCTTTCTTT.

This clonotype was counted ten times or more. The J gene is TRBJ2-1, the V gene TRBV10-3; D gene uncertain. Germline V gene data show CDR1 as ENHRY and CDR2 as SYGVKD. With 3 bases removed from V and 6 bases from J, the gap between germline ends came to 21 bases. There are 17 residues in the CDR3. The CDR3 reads CAISDPRQSLGANEQFF. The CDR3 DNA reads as TGTGCCATCAGTGACCCCCGCCAGAGTCTGGGCGCCAATGAGCAGTTCTTC.

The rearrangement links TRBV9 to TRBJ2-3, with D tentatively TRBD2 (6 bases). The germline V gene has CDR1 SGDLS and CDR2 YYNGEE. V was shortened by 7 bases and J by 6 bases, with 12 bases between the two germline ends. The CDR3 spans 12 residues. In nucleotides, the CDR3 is TGTGCCAGCGGGGTGACTAGTGATACGCAGTATTTT. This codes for CASGVTSDTQYF.

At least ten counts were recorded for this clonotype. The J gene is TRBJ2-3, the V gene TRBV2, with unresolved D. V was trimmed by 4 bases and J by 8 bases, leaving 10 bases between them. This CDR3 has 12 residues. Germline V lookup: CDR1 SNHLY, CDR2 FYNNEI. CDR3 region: CASSVARFTQYF. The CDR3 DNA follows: TGTGCCAGCAGTGTTGCGAGGTTTACGCAGTATTTT.

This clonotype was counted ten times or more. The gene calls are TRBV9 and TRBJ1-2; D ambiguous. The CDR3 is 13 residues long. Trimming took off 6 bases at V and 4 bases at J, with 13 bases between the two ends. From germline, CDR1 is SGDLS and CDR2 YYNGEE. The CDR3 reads CASTEGRSYGYTF. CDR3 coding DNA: TGTGCCAGCACCGAGGGCCGGAGCTATGGCTACACCTTC. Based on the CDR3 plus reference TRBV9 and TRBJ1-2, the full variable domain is DSGVTQTPKHLITATGQRVTLRCSPRSGDLSVYWYQQSLDQGLQFLIQYYNGEERAKGNILERFSAQQFPDLHSELNLSSLELGDSALYFCASTEGRSYGYTFGSGTRLTVV.

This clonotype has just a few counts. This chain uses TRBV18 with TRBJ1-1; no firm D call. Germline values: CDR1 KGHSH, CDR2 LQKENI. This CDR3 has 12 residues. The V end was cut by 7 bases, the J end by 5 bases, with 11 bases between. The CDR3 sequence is CASFGIRTEAFF. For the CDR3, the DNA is TGTGCCAGCTTCGGAATTAGGACTGAAGCTTTCTTT.

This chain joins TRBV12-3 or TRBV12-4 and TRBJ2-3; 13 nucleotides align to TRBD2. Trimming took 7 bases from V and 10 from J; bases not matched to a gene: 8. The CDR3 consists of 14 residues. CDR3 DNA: TGTGCCAGCATCCCCCGACTAGCGGGAGGTCCGCAGTATTTT. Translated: CASIPRLAGGPQYF.